The TCR beta chain described here comes from a study of blood T cell repertoires in COVID-19. Background on the study: The study drew acute and convalescent COVID-19 samples from the United States, Italy and Spain.

The age range of participants was about 18 to 100 years, with residence in about two dozen US areas. Per the original data handling: Amplification of reference gene primers was used by the study to estimate nucleated cell counts. The repertoire was sequenced with immunoSEQ multiplex PCR; TCRdb's copy has only in-frame clones and lacks some. The D gene and trimming were derived from the DNA, and the V and J assignments and clone size from that table. Of a few hundred thousand clones listed, around 88% are singletons. The CDR3 spans 17 residues. With 3 bases clipped from V and 5 bases from J, the junction kept 13 bases outside the gene matches. The germline V gene has CDR1 KGHSH and CDR2 LQKENI.

The material sequenced was PBMCs or T cells enriched from blood (not recorded which). This TCR was sampled from a woman in her thirties or forties with acute COVID-19. The chain has TRBV18 and TRBJ1-3; 7 bases align to TRBD1. CDR3 in DNA: TGTGCCAGCTCACCTATGGCGACAGGGCAACAGAGAAACACCATATATTTT. It is translated as CASSPMATGQQRNTIYF.